These 30 T cell receptor beta chains share one sample of origin, sequenced in a study of memory CD4+ T cells and cytomegalovirus serostatus. TCRdb's table, derived via immunoSEQ multiplex PCR, lists solely in-frame clones and lacks some. The sample includes around 54,000 clones, about 70% of them seen just once. Single viable CD3+CD4+CD8-CD45RO+ cells were sorted as the memory CD4+ T cells. Material for sequencing was memory CD4+ T cells from blood. These receptors were taken from an adult in good health and CMV-seropositive.

J is TRBJ2-1 and V is TRBV4-3; TRBD2 matches at 8 bases. Germline V CDR1 and CDR2: LGHNA, YSLEER. After removal of 5 bases from V and 1 base from J, the junction contained 4 bases not matched to a gene. CDR3 length: 15 residues. The CDR3 DNA reads as TGCGCCAGCAGCTCACGCGGGGGGTCCTACAATGAGCAGTTCTTC. Protein: CASSSRGGSYNEQFF.

This clone was picked up one time. The J gene is TRBJ1-5, the V gene TRBV19; D uncertain. Germline CDR1 and CDR2: LNHDA and SQIVND (reference sequence). The V end lost 4 bases, the J end lost 4 bases, and 11 bases lay between the germline ends. The CDR3 extends over 14 amino acids. This chain's CDR3 is CASSTGRENQPQHF. The CDR3, as DNA: TGTGCCAGTAGTACCGGACGGGAAAATCAGCCCCAGCATTTT.

This sequence joins TRBV9 and TRBJ1-1; D unresolved. This CDR3 spans 13 amino acids. Per the germline V gene, CDR1 is SGDLS and CDR2 is YYNGEE. V lost 3 bases and J lost 9, with 15 bases in between. CDR3 in amino acids: CASSGEGRSKAFF. The CDR3 nucleotides are TGTGCCAGCAGCGGCGAAGGGAGAAGCAAAGCTTTCTTT.

There are a few counts of this clone. For the CDR3, the DNA is TGTGCCAGCAGCCGGGGAGGGGATGAGCAGTTCTTC. Its protein is CASSRGGDEQFF. This chain uses TRBV2 with TRBJ2-1, with 7 nucleotides matching TRBD2. Germline V gives CDR1 SNHLY, CDR2 FYNNEI. The CDR3 length is 12 residues. V was pared by 6 bases and J by 8 bases, with 4 bases of the junction left unmatched.

The rearrangement links TRBV6-5 to TRBJ1-2; D may be TRBD1 (6 bases). The V end lost 2 bases, the J end lost 5 bases, and 12 bases lay between the germline ends. Germline V CDR1 and CDR2: MNHEY, SVGAGI. This CDR3 has 14 residues. The CDR3 nucleotides read TGTGCCAGCAGTTACGGGGGGGCTGGGTATGGCTACACCTTC. Translated: CASSYGGAGYGYTF.

This rearrangement joins TRBV7-9 to TRBJ2-1, with D possibly TRBD1 on 6 matching bases. From germline, CDR1 is SEHNR and CDR2 FQNEAQ (reference sequence). V was trimmed by 5 bases and J by 2 bases, leaving 13 bases between them. CDR3 length equals 15 residues. The CDR3 protein is CASSRDITAYNEQFF. CDR3 DNA sequence: TGTGCCAGCAGCCGGGACATAACTGCCTACAATGAGCAGTTCTTC.

The rearrangement uses TRBV5-6 and TRBJ2-5, with D uncertain. V shed 3 bases and J shed 4 bases, with 10 bases lying between them. CDR3 length: 13 residues. Germline CDR1 SGHDT, CDR2 YYEEEE. The CDR3 DNA sequence: TGTGCCAGCAGCTGGCCGAACCGAGAGACCCAGTACTTC. It yields the protein CASSWPNRETQYF.

The rearrangement joins TRBV7-9 to TRBJ2-7, with 10 bases that match TRBD1. This CDR3 contains 14 residues. After removal of 5 bases from V and 6 bases from J, the junction contained 7 bases not matched to a gene. Per germline, CDR1 SEHNR and CDR2 FQNEAQ (reference sequence). CDR3 in DNA: TGTGCCAGCAGCGTTGGTGGGACAGGGGTCGAGCAGTACTTC. It codes for CASSVGGTGVEQYF.

The V and J genes are TRBV9 and TRBJ2-2; TRBD1 aligns across 9 bases. Germline CDR1 SGDLS, CDR2 YYNGEE. Unmatched junction bases numbered 3, after V lost 3 bases and J lost 3 bases. The CDR3 contains 15 residues. Written as DNA, the CDR3 is TGTGCCAGCAGCGCCAGACAGGGGGACACCGGGGAGCTGTTTTTT. Residues: CASSARQGDTGELFF.

The V gene is TRBV5-1, the J gene TRBJ1-5; the D gene is possibly TRBD1 (5 bases). CDR1 and CDR2 (germline): SGHRS, YFSETQ. CDR3 size: 14 residues. The V gene lost 4 bases and the J gene lost 5 bases, with 13 bases spanning the gap. The CDR3 bases are TGCGCCAGCAGCCGCGACGGGGCCGATCAGCCCCAGCATTTT. Amino acids: CASSRDGADQPQHF.

This clone was picked up a small number of times. The chain joins TRBV7-9 to TRBJ2-2, with D tentatively TRBD1 (6 bases). Between the trimmed V and J ends, which lost 0 bases and 0 bases, there was a span of 14 bases. The CDR3 loop spans 18 amino acids. CDR1 and CDR2 from the germline V gene are SEHNR and FQNEAQ (reference sequence). The CDR3 bases are TGTGCCAGCAGCTTAGCCCATGAGACAGGCTCGAACACCGGGGAGCTGTTTTTT. Its protein product is CASSLAHETGSNTGELFF.

This chain joins TRBV5-8 and TRBJ2-3, with D perhaps TRBD1 or TRBD2 (5 bases each). The germline CDR1 and CDR2 sequences are SGHTS and YDEGEE. This CDR3 is built from 14 residues. V lost 5 bases and J lost 1, with 11 bases in between. The CDR3 protein is CASRTTGRTDTQYF. The DNA of the CDR3 is TGTGCCAGCAGAACGACGGGGCGCACAGATACGCAGTATTTT.

This sequence joins TRBV5-1 and TRBJ1-3; D remains unclear. Per the germline V gene, CDR1 is SGHRS and CDR2 is YFSETQ. This CDR3 contains 13 residues. The V end was cut by 6 bases, the J end by 4 bases, with 11 bases between. Here the CDR3 DNA reads TGCGCCAGCATGGAGGGAGGAGGAAACACCATATATTTT. Encoded protein: CASMEGGGNTIYF.

The chain has TRBV30 and TRBJ1-5, with unresolved D. V lost 1 base and J lost 0, with 16 bases in between. CDR1 and CDR2 from the germline V gene are GTSNPN and SVGIG (reference sequence). This CDR3 is built from 17 residues. The CDR3 loop reads CAWSGPTASYSNQPQHF. Written as DNA, the CDR3 is TGTGCCTGGAGTGGCCCTACAGCTTCTTATAGCAATCAGCCCCAGCATTTT.

Comment on this clone: The junction and the germline gene differ at one end; a read error may be behind it. In DNA form, the CDR3 reads TGCGCCAGCTGTGAGTCGAGACTAGCGGGAGGGCGGAACAATGAGCAGTTCTTC. Its translation is CASCESRLAGGRNNEQFF. The chain recombines TRBV10-2 with TRBJ2-1; 14 bases agree with TRBD2. In germline, CDR1 is WSHSY, CDR2 SAAADI. The CDR3 sequence is 18 residues long.

This clone was seen only a few times. Other DNA sequences in the same sample also yield this CDR3. The chain joins TRBV4-3 to TRBJ2-7, with 12 bases identical to TRBD1. There are 15 residues in the CDR3. V shed 2 bases and J 5 bases; nucleotides not matched to a gene: 4. Germline V lookup: CDR1 LGHNA, CDR2 YSLEER. The CDR3 DNA reads TGCGCCAGCAGCCAACCGGGACAGGGGGCTCACGAGCAGTACTTC. Its protein product is CASSQPGQGAHEQYF.

With regard to this clone: Other DNA sequences in this sample translate to the same CDR3. The rearrangement uses TRBV28 and TRBJ2-7; D not resolved. V lost 5 bases and J 2 bases, leaving 4 bases between the germline ends. The CDR3 is 11 residues long. Germline CDR1 MDHEN, CDR2 SYDVKM. CDR3 DNA: TGTGCCAGCAGTCTCACCTACGAGCAGTACTTC. Amino acid sequence: CASSLTYEQYF.

The V gene is TRBV7-6, the J gene TRBJ1-3; 8 bases fit TRBD1. With 5 bases clipped from V and 1 base from J, the junction kept 7 bases outside the gene matches. CDR1 is SGHVS, CDR2 FNYEAQ, per germline. This CDR3 is built from 16 residues. The DNA for the CDR3 is TGTGCCAGCAGCCTGGCAGGGGGCTCTTCTGGAAACACCATATATTTT. It yields the protein CASSLAGGSSGNTIYF.

The DNA for the CDR3 is TGTGCCAGCAGTTCCCCGAATCCGGGAGACAAAAACATTCAGTACTTC. Translated: CASSSPNPGDKNIQYF. V gene TRBV6-5 combines with J gene TRBJ2-4; tentative D call: TRBD2 (6 bases). The V and J ends lost 4 bases and 3 bases respectively, with 16 bases between them. Germline V CDR1 and CDR2: MNHEY, SVGAGI. The CDR3 has 16 residues.

The chain carries TRBV6-1 and TRBJ1-2; 9 bases are shared with TRBD1. CDR1 MNHNS and CDR2 SASEGT come from the germline V gene. This CDR3 is built from 16 residues. V dropped 2 bases and J dropped 1; count of bases not matched to a gene: 5. CDR3 DNA: TGTGCCAGCAGTGAAAAGGGACAGGGTTATAACTATGGCTACACCTTC. Protein product: CASSEKGQGYNYGYTF.

This sequence joins TRBV20-1 and TRBJ2-1; no firm D call. The CDR3 extends over 10 amino acids. Between the trimmed V and J ends, which lost 6 bases and 6 bases, there was a span of 6 bases. Germline V gene sequence: CDR1 DFQATT, CDR2 SNEGSKA (reference sequence). The CDR3 sequence: CSARSNEQFF. In DNA, the CDR3 is TGCAGTGCCAGGTCCAATGAGCAGTTCTTC.

This clone was seen a few times. An end of the junction differs from the germline gene, which may be a read error. The chain recombines TRBV20-1 with TRBJ1-1; D is undetermined. The germline gives CDR1 DFQATT, CDR2 SNEGSKA (reference sequence). There are 9 residues in the CDR3. In nucleotides, the CDR3 is TGCAGTGTCGCGTTATCCACCTCCTTT. As protein: CSVALSTSF.

The genes are TRBV29-1 and TRBJ1-2; no definite D call. V dropped 4 bases and J dropped 11 bases, with 20 bases sitting between them. This CDR3 has 13 amino acids. Germline loops: CDR1 SQVTM, CDR2 ANQGSEA. The CDR3 DNA reads as TGCAGCGTTGTCGCGGGAGTATCCTATAGGTACACCTTC. Translation gives CSVVAGVSYRYTF.

V usage is TRBV5-4 and J usage is TRBJ2-7; 9 bases match TRBD1. There are 12 residues in the CDR3. Germline V gene sequence: CDR1 SGHNT, CDR2 YYREEE (reference sequence). Trimming cost V 4 bases and J 8 bases; bases outside gene matches: 4. The CDR3, as DNA: TGTGCCAGCAGCGCGACAGGGGGAAAGCAGTACGTC. Translating it yields CASSATGGKQYV.

The chain carries TRBV7-2 and TRBJ1-1; tentatively, D is TRBD1 (5 bases). Looked up from germline, CDR1 is SGHTA and CDR2 is FQGNSA. The CDR3 length is 13 residues. V was trimmed by 5 bases and J by 8 bases, leaving 15 bases between them. This chain's CDR3 is CASSRPTTEEAFF. The CDR3 coding sequence is TGTGCCAGCAGCCGCCCTACGACAGAGGAAGCTTTCTTT.

The V and J genes are TRBV9 and TRBJ2-2, with D perhaps matching TRBD1 (6 bases). With 5 bases removed from V and 5 bases from J, the gap between germline ends came to 16 bases. The length of the CDR3 is 15 residues. Germline CDR1 is SGDLS and CDR2 is YYNGEE. The DNA for the CDR3 is TGTGCCAGCAGACCCCCAGGGACATCTACCGGGGAGCTGTTTTTT. Protein product: CASRPPGTSTGELFF.

The chain links TRBV4-3 to TRBJ1-3; unclear D gene. Germline V CDR1 and CDR2: LGHNA, YSLEER. The CDR3 covers 15 residues. Trimming took 0 bases from V and 4 from J, leaving 10 bases between them. CDR3 loop: CASSQEGSIGNTIYF. DNA for the CDR3: TGCGCCAGCAGCCAAGAGGGGAGTATCGGAAACACCATATATTTT.

V and J are TRBV4-3 and TRBJ2-1, with TRBD2 matching over 7 bases. Trimming removed 0 bases from V and 3 bases from J; junction bases left unmatched: 8. The length of the CDR3 is 17 residues. Germline V gene sequence: CDR1 LGHNA, CDR2 YSLEER. The CDR3 sequence is CASSQEGPGGLYNEQFF. Written as DNA, the CDR3 is TGCGCCAGCAGCCAAGAGGGTCCGGGAGGCCTCTACAATGAGCAGTTCTTC.

V gene TRBV28 combines with J gene TRBJ2-3, with D maybe TRBD1 (5 bases). The CDR3 covers 11 residues. With 7 bases removed from V and 4 bases from J, the gap between germline ends came to 6 bases. Germline assignment: CDR1 MDHEN and CDR2 SYDVKM. CDR3 nucleotide sequence: TGTGCCAGCAAGGGGTCAGATACGCAGTATTTT. Translation gives CASKGSDTQYF.

This sequence joins TRBV4-1 and TRBJ2-3; tentatively, D is TRBD1 or TRBD2 (7 bases each). Germline V gene lookup returns CDR1 MGHRA and CDR2 YSYEKL. Trimming took off 3 bases at V and 1 base at J, with 17 bases between the two ends. This CDR3 is 17 amino acids long. The CDR3 protein is CASSHPTGRAGTDTQYF. The CDR3 coding sequence is TGCGCCAGCAGCCACCCGACAGGGAGGGCGGGCACAGATACGCAGTATTTT.